What follows are 21 T cell receptor beta chains derived from one specimen sequenced in a study of human CD8 memory T cell subsets. It was UMI-labeled 5' RACE by which the TCR beta libraries were made. TCRdb processed the 5' RACE reads again and assigns one entry to each CDR3 protein, with no DNA. The sample has about 11,000 distinct CDR3 sequences, and its top ten clones hold roughly a sixth. What was sequenced was CD8+ T cells from PBMCs. Receptor source: a human donor in good health.

Considering frequency, this clonotype is medium-sized. The chain combines TRBV7-8 with TRBJ2-7; there is no DNA to check the TCRdb D call of TRBD1. Germline lookup yields CDR1 SGHVS and CDR2 FQNEAQ. CDR3 length: 15 amino acids. CDR3 protein: CASSLEVDRGDEQYF. The full variable domain, in which reference TRBV7-8 and TRBJ2-7 provide the parts outside the CDR3, is GAGVSQSPRYKVAKRGQDVALRCDPISGHVSLFWYQQALGQGPEFLTYFQNEAQLDKSGLPSDRFFAERPEGSVSTLKIQRTQQEDSAVYLCASSLEVDRGDEQYFGPGTRLTVT.

The chain combines TRBV27 with TRBJ1-1; TCRdb reports TRBD1, a call that lacks DNA to check it against. Germline V gives CDR1 MNHEY, CDR2 SMNVEV (reference sequence). This CDR3 is 15 amino acids long. The CDR3: CASSSQGMGSTEAFF.

V usage is TRBV7-9 and J usage is TRBJ2-7. Germline V gene lookup returns CDR1 SEHNR and CDR2 FQNEAQ (reference sequence). The CDR3 totals 13 residues. CDR3 sequence: CASSLADHYEQYF.

By frequency, this clonotype registers medium-sized. The V gene is TRBV7-8, the J gene TRBJ2-3; TCRdb calls TRBD1, which cannot be checked without DNA. The CDR3 spans 13 residues. CDR1 is SGHVS, CDR2 FQNEAQ, per germline. The CDR3 sequence is CASSLSSGTAQYF.

This chain joins TRBV2 and TRBJ2-7; the D call from TCRdb, TRBD2, cannot be confirmed without DNA. Germline V gene data show CDR1 as SNHLY and CDR2 as FYNNEI. CDR3 size: 13 residues. CDR3 residues: CASRGPNYYEQYF.

The rearrangement links TRBV18 to TRBJ2-1; the TCRdb D gene call, TRBD2, has no DNA to confirm it. This CDR3 spans 11 amino acids. Per germline, CDR1 KGHSH and CDR2 LQKENI. The CDR3: CASSGGDEQFF.

The genes are TRBV5-6 and TRBJ1-2. Germline V gives CDR1 SGHDT, CDR2 YYEEEE. This CDR3 spans 16 amino acids. This CDR3 reads CASSLRRELWAYGYTF.

V is TRBV2 and J is TRBJ2-1; TCRdb returns TRBD2, unconfirmable since there is no DNA. CDR3 length: 15 amino acids. Per germline, CDR1 SNHLY and CDR2 FYNNEI. The CDR3 region is CASSLGGRAGDEQFF.

Its frequency marks this clonotype as medium-sized. The rearrangement uses TRBV7-9 and TRBJ2-1; the TCRdb D gene call, TRBD2, has no DNA to confirm it. This CDR3 comprises 15 residues. Germline CDR1 and CDR2: SEHNR and FQNEAQ (reference sequence). CDR3 sequence: CASSLAGSSHNEQFF.

This clonotype registers medium-sized (0.01 to 0.1%) by frequency. CDR3 sequence: CSASPDRGLLETQYF. This chain links TRBV20-1 with TRBJ2-5; the D call of TRBD1 rests on TCRdb alone, since no DNA is present to check it. Germline values: CDR1 DFQATT, CDR2 SNEGSKA (reference sequence). The CDR3 runs 15 residues.

The chain links TRBV7-9 to TRBJ2-2; without DNA, the TCRdb call of TRBD1 cannot be checked. The CDR3 sequence is 13 residues long. CDR1 SEHNR and CDR2 FQNEAQ come from the germline V gene (reference sequence). The chain's CDR3 is CASPPENTGELFF.

Measured by frequency, this clonotype is medium-sized. The chain recombines TRBV13 with TRBJ1-3; the TCRdb call, TRBD1, lacks DNA for checking. The germline V gene encodes CDR1 PRHDT and CDR2 FYEKMQ (reference sequence). The CDR3 runs to 16 residues. CDR3 sequence: CASSSRRTGVANTIYF.

The J gene is TRBJ2-2, the V gene TRBV19; the D call of TRBD1 rests on TCRdb alone, since no DNA is present to check it. The CDR3 is made up of 15 amino acids. Per the germline V gene, CDR1 is LNHDA and CDR2 is SQIVND (reference sequence). The CDR3 sequence is CASSTTGANTGELFF.

The chain combines TRBV27 with TRBJ2-3; TCRdb selects TRBD1, and the lack of DNA leaves this call unchecked. Germline V CDR1 and CDR2: MNHEY, SMNVEV (reference sequence). This CDR3 region has 14 residues. CDR3 region: CASSPTGLGDTQYF.

The chain recombines TRBV27 with TRBJ2-1; TCRdb designates TRBD1, a call that cannot be tested without DNA. CDR3 length equals 13 residues. Germline V CDR1 and CDR2: MNHEY, SMNVEV (reference sequence). The CDR3 loop reads CASSLDRRNEQFF.

This chain links TRBV25-1 with TRBJ1-6. CDR1 is MGHDK and CDR2 is SYGVNS in the germline V gene. The CDR3 is 15 amino acids. CDR3: CASSEFVTGNSPLHF.

The chain links TRBV7-9 to TRBJ2-1; as DNA is missing, the TRBD2 call by TCRdb cannot be tested. Germline loops: CDR1 SEHNR, CDR2 FQNEAQ (reference sequence). The CDR3 is made up of 16 amino acids. The CDR3 sequence: CASSLMSGLAFDEQFF.

V gene TRBV11-2 combines with J gene TRBJ2-3; the TCRdb call, TRBD1, lacks DNA for checking. The CDR3 spans 18 residues. Germline V lookup: CDR1 SGHAT, CDR2 FQNNGV. CDR3 sequence reads: CASSLDRGRTLSTDTQYF.

The chain employs TRBV2 and TRBJ2-7; TCRdb selects TRBD2, and the lack of DNA leaves this call unchecked. The CDR3 loop spans 15 amino acids. Germline V gives CDR1 SNHLY, CDR2 FYNNEI. The CDR3: CASSPTSGGLGEQYF.

V usage is TRBV25-1 and J usage is TRBJ2-5. CDR3 length: 12 amino acids. The germline gives CDR1 MGHDK, CDR2 SYGVNS. This CDR3 is CASSEAGETQYF.

This chain's CDR3 is CASSFRGGLFADTQYF. The J gene is TRBJ2-3, the V gene TRBV28; there is no DNA to check the TCRdb D call of TRBD2. CDR3 length: 16 residues. Germline V gene lookup returns CDR1 MDHEN and CDR2 SYDVKM.